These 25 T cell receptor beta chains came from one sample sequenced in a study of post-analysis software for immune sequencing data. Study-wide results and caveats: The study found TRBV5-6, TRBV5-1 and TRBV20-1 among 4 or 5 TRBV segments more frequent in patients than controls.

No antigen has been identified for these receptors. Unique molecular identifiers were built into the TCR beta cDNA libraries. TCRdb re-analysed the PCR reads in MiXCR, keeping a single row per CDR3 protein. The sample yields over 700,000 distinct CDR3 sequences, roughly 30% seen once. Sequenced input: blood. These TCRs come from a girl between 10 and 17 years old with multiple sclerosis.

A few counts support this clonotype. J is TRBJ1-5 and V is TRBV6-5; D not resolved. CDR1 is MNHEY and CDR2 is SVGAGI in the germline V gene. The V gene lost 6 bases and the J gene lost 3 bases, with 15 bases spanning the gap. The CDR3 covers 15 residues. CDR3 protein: CASSQRPSANQPQHF. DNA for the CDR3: TGTGCCAGCAGCCAGAGGCCCTCCGCCAATCAGCCCCAGCATTTT.

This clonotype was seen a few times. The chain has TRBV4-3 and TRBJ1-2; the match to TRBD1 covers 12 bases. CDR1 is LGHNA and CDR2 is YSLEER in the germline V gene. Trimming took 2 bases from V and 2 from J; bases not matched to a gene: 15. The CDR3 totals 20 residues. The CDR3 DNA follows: TGCGCCAGCAGCCAATCTTTCGCCGGGACAGGGGGCGCAGCCAACTATGGCTACACCTTC. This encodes CASSQSFAGTGGAANYGYTF.

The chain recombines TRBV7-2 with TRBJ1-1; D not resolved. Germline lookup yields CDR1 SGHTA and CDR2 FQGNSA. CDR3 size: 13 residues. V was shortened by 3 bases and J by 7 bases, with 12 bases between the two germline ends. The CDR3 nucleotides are TGTGCCAGCAGCTTTTCCCGGAATTTTGAAGCTTTCTTT. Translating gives CASSFSRNFEAFF.

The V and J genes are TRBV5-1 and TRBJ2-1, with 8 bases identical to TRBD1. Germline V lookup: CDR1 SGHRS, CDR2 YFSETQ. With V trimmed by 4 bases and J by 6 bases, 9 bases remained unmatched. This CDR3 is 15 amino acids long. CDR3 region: CASSTSGGWGNEQFF. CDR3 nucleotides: TGCGCCAGCAGCACGTCAGGGGGCTGGGGCAATGAGCAGTTCTTC. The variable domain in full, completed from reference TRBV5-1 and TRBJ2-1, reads KAGVTQTPRYLIKTRGQQVTLSCSPISGHRSVSWYQQTPGQGLQFLFEYFSETQRNKGNFPGRFSGRQFSNSRSEMNVSTLELGDSALYLCASSTSGGWGNEQFFGPGTRLTVL.

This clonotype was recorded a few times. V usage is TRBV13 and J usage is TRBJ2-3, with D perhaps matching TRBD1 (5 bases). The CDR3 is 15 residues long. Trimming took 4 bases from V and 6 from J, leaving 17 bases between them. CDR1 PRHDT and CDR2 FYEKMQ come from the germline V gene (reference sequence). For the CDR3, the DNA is TGTGCCAGCAGCTCCGCGCAGGGCCTTCGGGATACGCAGTATTTT. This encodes CASSSAQGLRDTQYF.

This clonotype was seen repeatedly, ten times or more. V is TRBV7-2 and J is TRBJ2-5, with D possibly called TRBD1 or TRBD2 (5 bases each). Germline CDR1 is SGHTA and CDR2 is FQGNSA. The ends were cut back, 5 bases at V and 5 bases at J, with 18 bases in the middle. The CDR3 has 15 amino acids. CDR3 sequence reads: CASSPRPTWDETQYF. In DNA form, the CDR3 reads TGTGCCAGCAGCCCAAGACCGACCTGGGACGAGACCCAGTACTTC.

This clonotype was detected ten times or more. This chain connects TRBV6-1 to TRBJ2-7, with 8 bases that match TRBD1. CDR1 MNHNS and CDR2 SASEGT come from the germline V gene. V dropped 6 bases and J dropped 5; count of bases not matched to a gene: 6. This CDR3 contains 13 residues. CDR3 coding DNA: TGTGCCAGCAGAGGACAGGGATTCCACGAGCAGTACTTC. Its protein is CASRGQGFHEQYF.

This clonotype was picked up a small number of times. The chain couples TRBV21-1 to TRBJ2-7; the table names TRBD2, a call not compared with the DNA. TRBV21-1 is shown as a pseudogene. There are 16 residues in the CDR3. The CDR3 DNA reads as TGTGCCAGCAGGGGAACCGGGACTCTGAACTCCTACGAGCAGTACTTC. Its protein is CASRGTGTLNSYEQYF.

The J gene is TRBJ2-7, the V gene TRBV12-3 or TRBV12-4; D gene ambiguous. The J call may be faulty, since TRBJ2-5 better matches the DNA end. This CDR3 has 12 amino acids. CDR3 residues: CASTLSRKTQYF. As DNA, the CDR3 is TGTGCCAGCACCCTATCTCGGAAGACCCAGTACTTC.

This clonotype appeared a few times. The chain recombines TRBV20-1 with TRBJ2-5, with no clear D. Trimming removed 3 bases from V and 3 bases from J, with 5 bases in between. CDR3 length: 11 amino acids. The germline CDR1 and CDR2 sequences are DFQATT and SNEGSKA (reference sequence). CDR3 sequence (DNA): TGCAGTGCTAGGGCAGAAGAGACCCAGTACTTC. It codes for CSARAEETQYF.

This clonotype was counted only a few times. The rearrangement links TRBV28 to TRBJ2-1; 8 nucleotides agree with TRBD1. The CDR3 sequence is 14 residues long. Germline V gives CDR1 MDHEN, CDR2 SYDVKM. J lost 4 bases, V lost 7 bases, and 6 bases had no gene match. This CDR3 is CASTWGQVYNEQFF. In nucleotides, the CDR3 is TGTGCCAGCACATGGGGACAGGTTTACAATGAGCAGTTCTTC.

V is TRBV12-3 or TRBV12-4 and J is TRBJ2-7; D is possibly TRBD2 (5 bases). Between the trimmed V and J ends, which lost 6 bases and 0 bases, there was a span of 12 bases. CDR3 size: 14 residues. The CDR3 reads CASSPRDYSYEQYF. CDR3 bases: TGTGCCAGCAGCCCTCGAGACTACTCCTACGAGCAGTACTTC.

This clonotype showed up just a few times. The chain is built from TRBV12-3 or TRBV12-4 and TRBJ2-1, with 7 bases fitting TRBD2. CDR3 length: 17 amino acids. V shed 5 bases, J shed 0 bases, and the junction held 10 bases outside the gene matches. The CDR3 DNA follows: TGTGCCAGCAGTGCCAGATCAGCGGGGAGCTCCTACAATGAGCAGTTCTTC. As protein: CASSARSAGSSYNEQFF.

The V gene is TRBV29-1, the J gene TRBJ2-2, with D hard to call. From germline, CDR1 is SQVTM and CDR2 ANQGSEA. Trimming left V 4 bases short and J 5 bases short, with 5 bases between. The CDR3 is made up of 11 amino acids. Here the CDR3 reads CSVAPTGELFF. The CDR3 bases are TGCAGCGTTGCCCCGACCGGGGAGCTGTTTTTT.

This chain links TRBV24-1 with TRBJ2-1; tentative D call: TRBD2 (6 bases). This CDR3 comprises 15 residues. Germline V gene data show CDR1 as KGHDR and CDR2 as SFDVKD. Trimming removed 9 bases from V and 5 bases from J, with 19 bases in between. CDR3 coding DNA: TGTGCCACCTCGGACTTAGGCAGCGGGCACAATGAGCAGTTCTTC. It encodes CATSDLGSGHNEQFF.

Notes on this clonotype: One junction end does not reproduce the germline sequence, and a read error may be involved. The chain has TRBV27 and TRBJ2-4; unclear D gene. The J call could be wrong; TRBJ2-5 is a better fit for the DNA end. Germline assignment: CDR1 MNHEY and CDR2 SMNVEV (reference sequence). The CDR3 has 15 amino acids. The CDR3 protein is CTSSLSIRGLETQYF. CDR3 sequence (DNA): TGTACCAGCAGTCTCTCCATCAGAGGTTTGGAGACCCAGTACTTC.

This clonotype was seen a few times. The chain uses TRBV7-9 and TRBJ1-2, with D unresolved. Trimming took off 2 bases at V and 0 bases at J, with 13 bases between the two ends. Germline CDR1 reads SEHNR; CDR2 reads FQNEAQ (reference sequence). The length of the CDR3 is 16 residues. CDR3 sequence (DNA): TGTGCCAGCAGCTTACGTCCAGGTGAAGCTAACTATGGCTACACCTTC. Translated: CASSLRPGEANYGYTF.

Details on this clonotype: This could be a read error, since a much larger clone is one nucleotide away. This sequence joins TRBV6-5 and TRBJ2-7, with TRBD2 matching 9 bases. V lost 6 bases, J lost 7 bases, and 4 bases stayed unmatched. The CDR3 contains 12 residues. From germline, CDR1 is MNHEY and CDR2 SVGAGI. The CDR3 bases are TGTGCCAGCAGCCGCGGGGGGGGTGAGCAGTACTTC. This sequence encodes CASSRGGGEQYF.

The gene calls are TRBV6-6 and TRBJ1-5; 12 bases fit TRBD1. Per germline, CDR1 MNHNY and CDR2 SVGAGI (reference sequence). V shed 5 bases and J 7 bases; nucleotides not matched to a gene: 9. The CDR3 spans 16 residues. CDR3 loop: CASSTGTGGSGQPQHF. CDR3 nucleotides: TGTGCCAGCAGTACCGGGACAGGGGGCAGTGGACAGCCCCAGCATTTT.

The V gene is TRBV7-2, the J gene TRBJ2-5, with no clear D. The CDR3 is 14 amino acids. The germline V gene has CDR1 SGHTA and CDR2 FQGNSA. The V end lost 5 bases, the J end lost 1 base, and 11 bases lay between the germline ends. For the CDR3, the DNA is TGTGCCAGCAGCCTAGGGATCAGCCAAGAGACCCAGTACTTC. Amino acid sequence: CASSLGISQETQYF. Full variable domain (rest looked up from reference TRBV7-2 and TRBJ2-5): GAGVSQSPSNKVTEKGKDVELRCDPISGHTALYWYRQSLGQGLEFLIYFQGNSAPDKSGLPSDRFSAERTGGSVSTLTIQRTQQEDSAVYLCASSLGISQETQYFGPGTRLLVL.

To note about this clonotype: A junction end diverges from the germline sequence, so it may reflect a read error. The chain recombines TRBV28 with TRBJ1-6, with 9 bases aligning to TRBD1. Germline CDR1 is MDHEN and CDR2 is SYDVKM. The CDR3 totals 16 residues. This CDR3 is CAGSLRGDRVGSPLHF. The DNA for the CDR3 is TGTGCCGGCAGTTTAAGGGGGGACAGGGTCGGTTCACCCCTCCACTTT.

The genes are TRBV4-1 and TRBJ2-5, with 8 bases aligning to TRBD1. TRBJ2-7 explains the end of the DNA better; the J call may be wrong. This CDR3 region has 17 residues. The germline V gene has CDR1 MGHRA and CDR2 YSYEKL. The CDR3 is CASSQEGGQGLPYEQYF. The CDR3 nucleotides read TGCGCCAGCAGCCAAGAAGGTGGACAGGGTCTACCCTACGAGCAGTACTTC.

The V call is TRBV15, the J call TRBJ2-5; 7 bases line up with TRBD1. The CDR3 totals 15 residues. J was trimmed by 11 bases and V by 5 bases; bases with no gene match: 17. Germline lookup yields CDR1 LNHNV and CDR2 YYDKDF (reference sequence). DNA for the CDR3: TGTGCCACCAGCGTCAGACAGGGACCCTACAATGAGCAGTACTTC. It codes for CATSVRQGPYNEQYF.

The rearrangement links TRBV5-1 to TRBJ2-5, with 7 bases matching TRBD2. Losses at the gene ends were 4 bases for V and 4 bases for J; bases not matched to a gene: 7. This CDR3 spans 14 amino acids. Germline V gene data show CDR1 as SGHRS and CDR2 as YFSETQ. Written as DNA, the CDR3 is TGCGCCAGCAGCGCCGGACTAGGTTCAGAGACCCAGTACTTC. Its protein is CASSAGLGSETQYF.

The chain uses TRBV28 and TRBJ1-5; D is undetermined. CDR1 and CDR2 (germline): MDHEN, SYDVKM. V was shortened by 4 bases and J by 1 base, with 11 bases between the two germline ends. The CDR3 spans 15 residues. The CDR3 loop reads CASSSTDGSNQPQHF. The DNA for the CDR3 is TGTGCCAGCAGTTCGACGGATGGCAGCAATCAGCCCCAGCATTTT.